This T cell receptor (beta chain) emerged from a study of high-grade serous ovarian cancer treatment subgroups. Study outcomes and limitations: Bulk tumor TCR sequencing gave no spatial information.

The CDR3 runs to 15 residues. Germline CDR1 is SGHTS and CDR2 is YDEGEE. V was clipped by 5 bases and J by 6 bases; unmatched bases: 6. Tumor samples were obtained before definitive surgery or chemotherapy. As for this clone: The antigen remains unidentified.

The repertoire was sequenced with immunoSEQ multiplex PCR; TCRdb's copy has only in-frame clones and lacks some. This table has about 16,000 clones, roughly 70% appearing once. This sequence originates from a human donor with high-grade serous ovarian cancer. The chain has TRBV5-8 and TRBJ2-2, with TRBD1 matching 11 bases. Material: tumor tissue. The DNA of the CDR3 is TGTGCCAGCAGATTTGGACAGGGGGCAGCCGGGGAGCTGTTTTTT. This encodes CASRFGQGAAGELFF. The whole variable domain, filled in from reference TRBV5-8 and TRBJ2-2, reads EAGVTQSPTHLIKTRGQQATLRCSPISGHTSVYWYQQALGLGLQFLLWYDEGEERNRGNFPPRFSGRQFPNYSSELNVNALELEDSALYLCASRFGQGAAGELFFGEGSRLTVL.